This entry lists 19 T cell receptor beta chains sequenced from one sample in a study of OX40 agonist ivuxolimab in advanced cancers. Data came from immunoSEQ multiplex PCR; TCRdb stores just in-frame clones and leaves some out. Here the sample spans fewer than 100,000 clones, approximately 91% being singletons. The sample was CD4+ or CD8+ T cells sorted from blood, taken in a trial of the OX40 agonist ivuxolimab. Source of these receptors: an adult with an advanced solid tumor such as melanoma, head and neck, liver or kidney cancer.

CDR3 sequence: CASSLVWSREAFF. The DNA of the CDR3 is TGTGCCAGCAGCTTAGTGTGGTCTAGGGAAGCTTTCTTT. The chain joins TRBV7-2 to TRBJ1-1; D is unresolved. V was clipped by 1 base and J by 8 bases, with 11 bases between them. This CDR3 spans 13 amino acids. Germline CDR1 SGHTA, CDR2 FQGNSA.

This clone has just a few counts. The chain carries TRBV30 and TRBJ1-1, with unresolved D. Trimming took 3 bases from V and 3 from J, leaving 20 bases between them. Germline V gene sequence: CDR1 GTSNPN, CDR2 SVGIG (reference sequence). The length of the CDR3 is 16 residues. CDR3 loop: CAWSSIRAWWYTEAFF. The CDR3 nucleotides read TGTGCCTGGAGCAGTATTAGGGCCTGGTGGTACACTGAAGCTTTCTTT.

V gene TRBV9 combines with J gene TRBJ2-3, with 8 positions matching TRBD1. The germline V gene has CDR1 SGDLS and CDR2 YYNGEE. V gave up 5 bases and J gave up 2 bases; unmatched junction bases: 4. The CDR3 sequence is 14 residues long. In DNA, the CDR3 is TGTGCCAGCAGGGCGGACAGGGACACAGATACGCAGTATTTT. Encoded protein: CASRADRDTDTQYF.

This sequence joins TRBV14 and TRBJ2-5; 7 bases line up with TRBD2. Near its end, the DNA agrees better with TRBJ2-7, so the J call may be wrong. CDR1 and CDR2 from the germline V gene are SGHDN and FVKESK. This CDR3 is 13 amino acids long. CDR3 DNA sequence: TGTGCCAGCAGCCAAGATACTAGCGACGAGCAGTACTTC. Translation: CASSQDTSDEQYF.

J is TRBJ2-1 and V is TRBV29-1, with a weak D call TRBD1 (6 bases). CDR1 and CDR2 from the germline V gene are SQVTM and ANQGSEA. The CDR3 contains 12 residues. The V and J ends lost 5 bases and 4 bases respectively, with 9 bases between them. CDR3 sequence: CSVLDRYNEQFF. DNA for the CDR3: TGCAGCGTTTTGGACAGATACAATGAGCAGTTCTTC.

The chain employs TRBV9 and TRBJ1-1; D uncertain. The CDR3 is 15 residues long. From germline, CDR1 is SGDLS and CDR2 YYNGEE. Trimming took 0 bases from V and 0 from J, leaving 9 bases between them. CDR3 loop: CASSVEGTMNTEAFF. The DNA for the CDR3 is TGTGCCAGCAGCGTAGAGGGCACCATGAACACTGAAGCTTTCTTT.

This rearrangement joins TRBV19 to TRBJ1-1, with TRBD1 identical over 7 bases. Germline V gene sequence: CDR1 LNHDA, CDR2 SQIVND (reference sequence). The CDR3 consists of 16 residues. V lost 1 base, J lost 9 bases, and 14 bases stayed unmatched. DNA for the CDR3: TGTGCCAGTAGTATAGGCGAGGGGGCGGCCGCAACTAAAGCTTTCTTT. This sequence encodes CASSIGEGAAATKAFF.

This clone was found once. V usage is TRBV13 and J usage is TRBJ2-7, with 8 bases aligning to TRBD2. This CDR3 has 14 amino acids. Germline V gene sequence: CDR1 PRHDT, CDR2 FYEKMQ (reference sequence). Unmatched junction bases numbered 7, after V lost 5 bases and J lost 4 bases. CDR3 residues: CASSLSGARYEQYF. CDR3 nucleotides: TGTGCCAGCAGCCTTAGCGGGGCCCGTTACGAGCAGTACTTC.

This chain joins TRBV30 and TRBJ2-1; D gene unclear. Germline V gives CDR1 GTSNPN, CDR2 SVGIG (reference sequence). This CDR3 contains 11 residues. The V end was cut by 1 base, the J end by 8 bases, with 6 bases between. The chain's CDR3 is CAWSASDEQFF. The CDR3 DNA sequence: TGTGCCTGGAGTGCCAGTGATGAGCAGTTCTTC.

The chain uses TRBV15 and TRBJ1-2, with a tentative D call TRBD1 (6 bases). This CDR3 contains 14 residues. Germline V gene sequence: CDR1 LNHNV, CDR2 YYDKDF (reference sequence). Trimming removed 1 base at V and 4 bases at J, with 10 bases between. The CDR3 is CATSRARDTYGYTF. CDR3 in DNA: TGTGCCACCAGCAGAGCCCGGGACACCTATGGCTACACCTTC.

The chain has TRBV9 and TRBJ2-2; 7 bases map to TRBD1. Unmatched junction bases numbered 11, after V lost 4 bases and J lost 5 bases. There are 16 residues in the CDR3. Germline loops: CDR1 SGDLS, CDR2 YYNGEE. CDR3 sequence reads: CASSLRQGAGTGELFF. CDR3 DNA: TGTGCCAGCAGCCTACGACAGGGAGCAGGAACCGGGGAGCTGTTTTTT.

The J gene is TRBJ2-5, the V gene TRBV5-1, with a possible D match to TRBD1 (6 bases). Between the trimmed V and J ends, which lost 1 base and 2 bases, there was a span of 12 bases. Germline V gene lookup returns CDR1 SGHRS and CDR2 YFSETQ. The CDR3 length is 15 residues. CDR3 in amino acids: CASSLQIGTQETQYF. The CDR3 bases are TGCGCCAGCAGCTTGCAAATCGGGACACAAGAGACCCAGTACTTC. Variable domain in full (rest from reference TRBV5-1 and TRBJ2-5): KAGVTQTPRYLIKTRGQQVTLSCSPISGHRSVSWYQQTPGQGLQFLFEYFSETQRNKGNFPGRFSGRQFSNSRSEMNVSTLELGDSALYLCASSLQIGTQETQYFGPGTRLLVL.

The CDR3, as DNA: TGTGCCAGCAGCCGATCGGGACAGCAAGAGACCCAGTACTTC. It encodes CASSRSGQQETQYF. The chain joins TRBV7-3 to TRBJ2-5; 7 bases fit TRBD1. J was trimmed by 2 bases and V by 5 bases; bases with no gene match: 5. The CDR3 spans 14 residues. The germline CDR1 and CDR2 sequences are SGHTA and FQGTGA.

The chain couples TRBV5-3 to TRBJ2-7; D unresolved. TRBV5-3 is filed as an ORF, its function uncertain. The CDR3 sequence is 10 residues long. V shed 1 base and J shed 11 bases, with 7 bases lying between them. CDR3 coding DNA: TGTGCCAGAAGCTTGAATTCGAAGTACTTC. Translating gives CARSLNSKYF.

The chain carries TRBV5-1 and TRBJ2-1, with no clear D. This CDR3 region has 12 residues. Trimming shortened V by 3 bases and J by 5 bases, and 6 bases separated the two germline ends. Looked up from germline, CDR1 is SGHRS and CDR2 is YFSETQ. CDR3 sequence: CASSWVNNEQFF. In nucleotides, the CDR3 is TGCGCCAGCAGCTGGGTAAACAATGAGCAGTTCTTC. The variable domain in full, with the rest retrieved from reference TRBV5-1 and TRBJ2-1, is KAGVTQTPRYLIKTRGQQVTLSCSPISGHRSVSWYQQTPGQGLQFLFEYFSETQRNKGNFPGRFSGRQFSNSRSEMNVSTLELGDSALYLCASSWVNNEQFFGPGTRLTVL.

The chain joins TRBV7-9 to TRBJ2-3; a possible D gene is TRBD1 (5 bases). The germline CDR1 and CDR2 sequences are SEHNR and FQNEAQ (reference sequence). CDR3 length: 15 residues. V was trimmed by 5 bases and J by 2 bases, leaving 14 bases between them. The CDR3 loop is CASSQVSTATDTQYF. The DNA of the CDR3 is TGTGCCAGCAGCCAAGTCTCGACAGCCACAGATACGCAGTATTTT. Based on the CDR3 plus reference TRBV7-9 and TRBJ2-3, the full variable domain is DTGVSQNPRHKITKRGQNVTFRCDPISEHNRLYWYRQTLGQGPEFLTYFQNEAQLEKSRLLSDRFSAERPKGSFSTLEIQRTEQGDSAMYLCASSQVSTATDTQYFGPGTRLTVL.

The genes are TRBV11-3 and TRBJ1-2; D unclear. The CDR3 spans 14 residues. CDR1 is SGHNT, CDR2 YENEEA, per germline. V gave up 1 base and J gave up 0 bases, with 6 bases separating them. CDR3 residues: CASSLGRANYGYTF. CDR3 DNA sequence: TGTGCCAGCAGCTTAGGGAGAGCTAACTATGGCTACACCTTC.

V and J are TRBV5-4 and TRBJ2-5, with 9 bases matching TRBD2. From germline, CDR1 is SGHNT and CDR2 YYREEE (reference sequence). The CDR3 spans 15 residues. The ends lost 1 base at V and 1 base at J; junction bases unmatched: 2. The CDR3 region is CASSLQTSGQETQYF. The CDR3 DNA sequence: TGTGCCAGCAGCTTGCAGACTAGCGGCCAAGAGACCCAGTACTTC.

By sample share, this clone is medium-sized. This chain links TRBV5-1 with TRBJ1-2; 7 nucleotides align to TRBD1. The germline gives CDR1 SGHRS, CDR2 YFSETQ. The trim removed 1 base at V and 8 bases at J, leaving 8 bases unmatched. The CDR3 is 14 residues long. The CDR3, as DNA: TGCGCCAGCAGCTTGCCGGGACAGCCGGAGGGCTACACCTTC. Amino acids: CASSLPGQPEGYTF.